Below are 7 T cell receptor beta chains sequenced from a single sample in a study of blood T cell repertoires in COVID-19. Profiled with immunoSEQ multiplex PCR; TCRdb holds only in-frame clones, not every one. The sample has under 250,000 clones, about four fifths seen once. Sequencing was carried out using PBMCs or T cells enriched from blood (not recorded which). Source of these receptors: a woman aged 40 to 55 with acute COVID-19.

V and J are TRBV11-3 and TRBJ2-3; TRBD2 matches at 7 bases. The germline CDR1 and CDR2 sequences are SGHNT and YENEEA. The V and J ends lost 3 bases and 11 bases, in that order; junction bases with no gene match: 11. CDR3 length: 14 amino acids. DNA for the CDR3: TGTGCCAGCAGCTTTACCCCGGGAGGCGGGAGGCAGTATTTT. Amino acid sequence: CASSFTPGGGRQYF.

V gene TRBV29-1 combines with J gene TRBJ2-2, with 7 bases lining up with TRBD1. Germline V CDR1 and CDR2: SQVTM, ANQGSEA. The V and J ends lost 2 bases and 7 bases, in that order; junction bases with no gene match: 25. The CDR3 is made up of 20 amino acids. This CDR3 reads CSVELADVSGRGLGHGELFF. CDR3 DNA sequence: TGCAGCGTTGAACTTGCGGACGTCAGCGGCAGGGGGTTAGGTCACGGGGAGCTGTTTTTT.

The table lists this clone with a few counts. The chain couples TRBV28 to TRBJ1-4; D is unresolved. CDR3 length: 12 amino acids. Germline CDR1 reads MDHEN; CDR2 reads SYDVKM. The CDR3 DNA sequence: TGTATCACTGGGCGAACTAATGAAAAACTGTTTTTT. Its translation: CITGRTNEKLFF.

DNA of the CDR3: TGTGCCAGCAGCTTTCAGGAAGCAAGAGAGACCCAGTACTTC. Encoded protein: CASSFQEARETQYF. The rearrangement uses TRBV7-9 and TRBJ2-5, with D unresolved. V lost 3 bases to trimming and J lost 4 bases, with 12 bases between them. CDR1 is SEHNR and CDR2 is FQNEAQ in the germline V gene (reference sequence). There are 14 residues in the CDR3. Based on the CDR3 plus reference TRBV7-9 and TRBJ2-5, the full variable domain is DTGVSQNPRHKITKRGQNVTFRCDPISEHNRLYWYRQTLGQGPEFLTYFQNEAQLEKSRLLSDRFSAERPKGSFSTLEIQRTEQGDSAMYLCASSFQEARETQYFGPGTRLLVL.

The CDR3 sequence: CASSLSGTANEKLFF. Here the CDR3 DNA reads TGTGCCAGCAGTTTATCGGGGACAGCTAATGAAAAACTGTTTTTT. This chain connects TRBV28 to TRBJ1-4; 7 nucleotides agree with TRBD1. Germline V gives CDR1 MDHEN, CDR2 SYDVKM. V lost 1 base, J lost 3 bases, and 2 bases stayed unmatched. The length of the CDR3 is 15 residues.

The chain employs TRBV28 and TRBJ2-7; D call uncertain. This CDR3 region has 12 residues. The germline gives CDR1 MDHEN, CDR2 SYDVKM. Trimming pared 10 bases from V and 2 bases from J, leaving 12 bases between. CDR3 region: CATLGLTYEQYF. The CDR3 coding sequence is TGTGCCACCCTGGGCCTTACCTACGAGCAGTACTTC.

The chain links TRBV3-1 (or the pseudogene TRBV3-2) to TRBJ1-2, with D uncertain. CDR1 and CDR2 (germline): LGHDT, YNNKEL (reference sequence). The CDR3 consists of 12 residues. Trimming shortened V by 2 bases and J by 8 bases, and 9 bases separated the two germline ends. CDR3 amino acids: CASSQPGLGYTF. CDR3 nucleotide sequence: TGTGCCAGCAGCCAACCCGGGTTGGGCTACACCTTC.